Below are 21 T cell receptor beta chains sequenced from a single sample in a study of beta chain features in type 1 diabetes (dated by TCRdb to between 2018 and 2020). Receptors were amplified or captured by the immunoSEQ multiplex PCR assay. The entire isolated RNA was reverse transcribed using the High Capacity cDNA Reverse Transcription Kit, and thus expressed TCRB transcripts were sequenced. TCRdb took this table from immuneACCESS and kept in-frame rearrangements with V and J called. Such tables lack part of the clones; where checked against another copy, unresolved V genes explain under half of the gap, and the rest is unexplained. A total of 450,000 to 600,000 clones appear in this sample, around 30% of them only once. 0.065% of the sample is held by the ten biggest clonotypes. The specimen was naive CD4+ T cells from blood. This specimen's cell subset or site label, interpreted: true naive CD4+ T cells. The receptors were gathered from a man between 18 and 29 years old in good health.

V is TRBV7-6 and J is TRBJ2-6; TRBD2 aligns across 9 bases. Germline trimming cut 5 bases from V and 1 base from J; bases unmatched to any gene: 18. Per the germline V gene, CDR1 is SGHVS and CDR2 is FNYEAQ. The CDR3 runs to 21 residues. CDR3 sequence reads: CASSLPTSGLLIPSGANVLTF. The CDR3 DNA reads TGTGCCAGCAGCCTTCCGACTAGCGGATTGTTAATCCCATCTGGGGCCAACGTCCTGACTTTC.

The chain is built from TRBV6-5 and TRBJ2-6; D uncertain. The CDR3 length is 14 residues. Germline V gene sequence: CDR1 MNHEY, CDR2 SVGAGI. V was pared by 5 bases and J by 3 bases, with 8 bases between. CDR3 loop: CASSPSYGANVLTF. CDR3 in DNA: TGTGCCAGCAGTCCCTCTTATGGGGCCAACGTCCTGACTTTC.

This clone has just a few counts. The chain joins TRBV29-1 to TRBJ2-3; D is unclear. The CDR3 runs to 13 residues. Trimming took 4 bases from V and 6 from J, leaving 14 bases between them. CDR1 and CDR2 (germline): SQVTM, ANQGSEA. CDR3 region: CSVVGFESDTQYF. The CDR3 nucleotides read TGCAGCGTTGTGGGGTTCGAGTCGGATACGCAGTATTTT.

This clone turned up a few times. This sequence joins TRBV18 and TRBJ2-6; TRBD1 might be the D (5 bases). Trimming removed 4 bases at V and 0 bases at J, with 7 bases between. This CDR3 comprises 15 residues. Germline V gene lookup returns CDR1 KGHSH and CDR2 LQKENI. The CDR3 loop reads CASSQRGSGANVLTF. CDR3 sequence (DNA): TGTGCCAGCTCACAAAGGGGCTCTGGGGCCAACGTCCTGACTTTC. Together with reference TRBV18 and TRBJ2-6, the CDR3 gives the full variable domain: NAGVMQNPRHLVRRRGQEARLRCSPMKGHSHVYWYRQLPEEGLKFMVYLQKENIIDESGMPKERFSAEFPKEGPSILRIQQVVRGDSAAYFCASSQRGSGANVLTFGAGSRLTVL.

The chain recombines TRBV7-2 with TRBJ2-1; 10 bases agree with TRBD2. The CDR3 has 15 residues. With 3 bases clipped from V and 9 bases from J, the junction kept 8 bases outside the gene matches. From germline, CDR1 is SGHTA and CDR2 FQGNSA. CDR3 in amino acids: CASSFWTSGSPEQFF. In DNA, the CDR3 is TGTGCCAGCAGCTTCTGGACTAGCGGTAGCCCTGAGCAGTTCTTC.

V gene TRBV10-3 combines with J gene TRBJ2-1; a weak D match, TRBD2 (5 bases). CDR1 and CDR2 (germline): ENHRY, SYGVKD. V was pared by 4 bases and J by 2 bases, with 9 bases between. This CDR3 contains 14 residues. The CDR3 spells CAISVDYTYNEQFF. CDR3 sequence (DNA): TGTGCCATCAGTGTAGACTATACCTACAATGAGCAGTTCTTC.

This clone has a handful of counts. This chain joins TRBV2 and TRBJ1-5; 9 bases agree with TRBD1. In germline, CDR1 is SNHLY, CDR2 FYNNEI. V lost 6 bases and J lost 8; bases outside the gene matches: 8. This CDR3 contains 14 residues. This CDR3 reads CASRSDRGTEPQHF. The CDR3 DNA reads as TGTGCCAGCAGAAGTGACAGGGGGACGGAGCCCCAGCATTTT.

As concerns this clone: This sample also contains other DNA sequences that code for the same CDR3. This sequence joins TRBV28 and TRBJ2-7; D call uncertain. Looked up from germline, CDR1 is MDHEN and CDR2 is SYDVKM. The CDR3 has 11 amino acids. The V end lost 4 bases, the J end lost 2 bases, and 3 bases lay between the germline ends. CDR3 sequence reads: CASSSPYEQYF. The DNA of the CDR3 is TGTGCCAGCAGTTCCCCCTACGAGCAGTACTTC.

V is TRBV25-1 and J is TRBJ2-7, with D hard to call. Germline CDR1 and CDR2: MGHDK and SYGVNS. Trimming removed 6 bases at V and 0 bases at J, with 9 bases between. This CDR3 contains 13 residues. The CDR3 protein is CASRLQSSYEQYF. Written as DNA, the CDR3 is TGTGCCAGCAGGCTACAGAGCTCCTACGAGCAGTACTTC.

A few counts support this clone. The chain has TRBV7-9 and TRBJ2-1; D gene unclear. The germline V and J ends were trimmed by 8 bases and 0 bases, with 8 bases remaining between them. Germline CDR1 SEHNR, CDR2 FQNEAQ (reference sequence). The CDR3 runs to 13 residues. The CDR3 bases are TGTGCCAGCCTGGCCTACTCCTACAATGAGCAGTTCTTC. Residues: CASLAYSYNEQFF.

The sample holds a few counts of this clone. This chain joins TRBV30 and TRBJ1-3, with D maybe TRBD1 (6 bases). V lost 1 base and J lost 3, with 7 bases in between. The germline gives CDR1 GTSNPN, CDR2 SVGIG (reference sequence). The CDR3 length is 13 residues. CDR3 in amino acids: CAWSGDIGNTIYF. The CDR3 DNA follows: TGTGCCTGGAGTGGGGACATTGGAAACACCATATATTTT.

Of note for this clone: This sample also contains other DNA sequences that code for the same CDR3. The V and J genes are TRBV5-1 and TRBJ2-5; possible D gene TRBD1, 6 bases. The CDR3 spans 13 residues. CDR1 and CDR2 from the germline V gene are SGHRS and YFSETQ. The V end lost 0 bases, the J end lost 4 bases, and 7 bases lay between the germline ends. The CDR3 sequence: CASSLEGGETQYF. The CDR3, as DNA: TGCGCCAGCAGCTTGGAAGGGGGAGAGACCCAGTACTTC. Based on the CDR3 plus reference TRBV5-1 and TRBJ2-5, the full variable domain is KAGVTQTPRYLIKTRGQQVTLSCSPISGHRSVSWYQQTPGQGLQFLFEYFSETQRNKGNFPGRFSGRQFSNSRSEMNVSTLELGDSALYLCASSLEGGETQYFGPGTRLLVL.

The chain employs TRBV29-1 and TRBJ1-2; D uncertain. This CDR3 is built from 16 residues. Germline CDR1 and CDR2: SQVTM and ANQGSEA. Trimming cost V 4 bases and J 0 bases, with 18 bases left between them. The CDR3 is CSVVGPGSSPNYGYTF. CDR3 bases: TGCAGCGTTGTCGGTCCCGGTTCGAGCCCTAACTATGGCTACACCTTC. The full variable domain, rest sourced from reference TRBV29-1 and TRBJ1-2, is SAVISQKPSRDICQRGTSLTIQCQVDSQVTMMFWYRQQPGQSLTLIATANQGSEATYESGFVIDKFPISRPNLTFSTLTVSNMSPEDSSIYLCSVVGPGSSPNYGYTFGSGTRLTVV.

This clone has just a few counts. V and J are TRBV25-1 and TRBJ2-7, with 7 bases aligning to TRBD2. J was trimmed by 4 bases and V by 4 bases; bases with no gene match: 10. This CDR3 region has 15 residues. The V gene's germline CDR1 is MGHDK and CDR2 SYGVNS. Written as DNA, the CDR3 is TGTGCCAGCAGTGCCCTTGGCGGGAGTAGGTACGAGCAGTACTTC. This sequence encodes CASSALGGSRYEQYF.

This clone was counted a few times. This chain links TRBV11-2 with TRBJ1-1; tentatively, D is TRBD1 (5 bases). The CDR3 sequence is 13 residues long. Germline-derived CDR1 and CDR2 are SGHAT and FQNNGV. The ends were cut back, 1 base at V and 6 bases at J, with 9 bases in the middle. The DNA for the CDR3 is TGTGCCAGCAGCTTAGCTGGCAGGGCTGAAGCTTTCTTT. Translation gives CASSLAGRAEAFF.

This clone was seen more than once but under ten times. The J gene is TRBJ2-5, the V gene TRBV29-1, with a possible D match to TRBD1 (6 bases). The J call may be wrong; the DNA end is better matched by TRBJ2-7. In germline, CDR1 is SQVTM, CDR2 ANQGSEA. CDR3 length equals 14 residues. In DNA form, the CDR3 reads TGCAGCGTTGAAGACCGACAGGCTGCCCACGAGCAGTACTTC. It codes for CSVEDRQAAHEQYF.

The J gene is TRBJ2-5, the V gene TRBV19; D may be TRBD2 (6 bases). V lost 4 bases to trimming and J lost 5 bases, with 14 bases between them. CDR3 length: 14 residues. Germline CDR1 is LNHDA and CDR2 is SQIVND (reference sequence). CDR3 region: CASSSAGTRETQYF. The CDR3 DNA reads as TGTGCCAGTAGTAGTGCAGGGACTCGGGAGACCCAGTACTTC. Together with reference TRBV19 and TRBJ2-5, the CDR3 gives the full variable domain: DGGITQSPKYLFRKEGQNVTLSCEQNLNHDAMYWYRQDPGQGLRLIYYSQIVNDFQKGDIAEGYSVSREKKESFPLTVTSAQKNPTAFYLCASSSAGTRETQYFGPGTRLLVL.

Concerning this clone: Different DNA sequences within this sample yield the same CDR3. The chain couples TRBV30 to TRBJ1-1; TRBD1 agrees at 9 bases. CDR3 length: 13 residues. V gave up 3 bases and J gave up 5 bases; unmatched junction bases: 4. In germline, CDR1 is GTSNPN, CDR2 SVGIG (reference sequence). The CDR3 sequence is CAWSRQGGTEAFF. The CDR3, as DNA: TGTGCCTGGAGCCGACAGGGGGGGACTGAAGCTTTCTTT.

This clone was detected a few times. As DNA, the CDR3 is TGTGCCTGGACAGACAAGTCGCAGCAGTTCTTC. Translated, it gives CAWTDKSQQFF. V gene TRBV30 combines with J gene TRBJ2-1; D not certain. The V gene lost 4 bases and the J gene lost 11 bases, with 12 bases spanning the gap. Germline CDR1 GTSNPN, CDR2 SVGIG (reference sequence). The CDR3 is 11 amino acids.

This clone was observed a handful of times. This rearrangement joins TRBV9 to TRBJ2-1; 9 bases fit TRBD2. CDR1 is SGDLS, CDR2 YYNGEE, per germline. The CDR3 length is 15 residues. J lost 8 bases, V lost 2 bases, and 8 bases had no gene match. CDR3 sequence: CASSVGPGLAYEQFF. The CDR3 coding sequence is TGTGCCAGCAGCGTCGGACCGGGACTAGCCTATGAGCAGTTCTTC. Filled out from reference TRBV9 and TRBJ2-1, the complete variable domain reads DSGVTQTPKHLITATGQRVTLRCSPRSGDLSVYWYQQSLDQGLQFLIQYYNGEERAKGNILERFSAQQFPDLHSELNLSSLELGDSALYFCASSVGPGLAYEQFFGPGTRLTVL.

This clone was seen more than once but under ten times. The gene calls are TRBV29-1 and TRBJ2-1; either TRBD1 or TRBD2 may fit D (5 bases each). Looked up from germline, CDR1 is SQVTM and CDR2 is ANQGSEA. This CDR3 comprises 12 residues. With 4 bases removed from V and 6 bases from J, the gap between germline ends came to 10 bases. CDR3 coding DNA: TGCAGCGTTGCTCAGGGAGTCAATGAGCAGTTCTTC. Amino acids: CSVAQGVNEQFF.